This entry features one TCR beta chain sequence. The specificity of this receptor is unknown. Base qualities were left out, and no much larger clone turns up one base away. This sample stems from a study of radiation and T cells in renal cell carcinoma (TCRdb year 2020). The study in broad terms: In total, 50 or so samples underwent TCR beta sequencing: roughly 25 tumors plus 27 peripheral blood samples. Across all 50 or so samples, several million unique CDR3 nucleotide sequences encoding about 2.7 million unique CDR3 amino acid sequences were identified. Summary of the overall study and its limitations: Irradiated tumors contained more dominant CDR3 motifs, and these motifs occupied a larger share of the repertoire than in control tumors. Only small tumor regions of approximately 1 g were available, so intratumoral heterogeneity was not captured. Compared with controls, irradiated tumors had higher TCR clonality, as the top 100 clonotypes made up an average of roughly 54% of the repertoire, versus around 45% in nephrectomy-only tumors. Effects of radiation dose or scheduling on the TCR repertoire could not be addressed with the single-armed trial design.

CDR1 is given as SGHKS and CDR2 as YYEKEE, both from the germline V gene (reference sequence). The cysteine opens and the phenylalanine closes a CDR3 of 15 amino acids. Only the CDR3 part of the read is kept: 45 bases, read in frame from the first base. V is cut back by 5 bases and J by 5 bases, with 7 bases in the junction unmatched. TCR beta libraries were generated from genomic DNA with the immunoSEQ kit, following the manufacturer's recommendations. To prepare the libraries, a first multiplex PCR with proprietary primers was run, followed by a second PCR that added unique barcodes, and a bead cleanup was done after each round. A positive control reaction and a negative control reaction, both provided in the kit, were run with every batch of samples. The final libraries were assessed on an Agilent 4200 TapeStation D1000 ScreenTape, pooled by volume, and quantified by qPCR. Sequencing was performed on an Illumina NextSeq500 with a MidOutput 150-cycle cartridge, and 156 Read1 and 15 Index1 cycles were run with kit custom primers. The pooled library was loaded at roughly 1 pM with 20% PhiX control spiked in. The published analysis was carried out like this. Vendor-processed data were analyzed in R, with a clonotype defined as all T cells sharing the same CDR3 nucleotide sequence. In the clone abundance analyses, frequencies in each sample were normalized to that sample's 10,000 most abundant clones. Before analysis, public T cell clones were removed, and these numbered fewer than six per sample on average. ImmunoMap was used for dominant motif analysis with the PAM10 matrix, a gap penalty of 30, and a homology threshold of 0.3, and any motif reaching a cumulative frequency of at least 0.01 was considered dominant. TCRdb holds this immuneACCESS table with in-frame rearrangements only. Some clones are missing; in checked studies, unresolved V genes explain under half, and the rest has no known cause. The DNA gave D and trimming, while V, J and clone size come from that table. This sample holds more than 8,000 clones; roughly 60% were observed only once. The top ten clonotypes cover 8.5% to 10% of the sample.

This sample's time point label indicates: tumor resected at nephrectomy. The sample's treatment or condition label, decoded: treatment-naive control, cytoreductive nephrectomy. Control tumors were obtained from treatment-naive renal cell carcinoma patients in whom cytoreductive nephrectomy was performed without prior radiation. Every patient had renal cell carcinoma of clear cell pathology. Control tumors used for TCR sequencing came from several females and 11 males, resected 2011 to 2014, with median age around 62 years (range about 40 to 82). The tumors were dissociated mechanically, digested with collagenase/hyaluronidase at 37 degrees C, processed in gentleMACS C tubes, and kept in liquid nitrogen. Genomic DNA for TCR sequencing was prepared using the QIAamp DNA Blood Mini Kit (Qiagen). Only samples passing all quality control checks were included in the analyses.

The source material was tumor tissue, sampled from a patient whose treatment was nephrectomy without radiotherapy. The rearrangement joined TRBV5-5 to TRBJ2-3; 11 bases in the middle match TRBD2. This sequence was found in a middle-aged man with renal cell carcinoma. CDR3 region: CASRMTSGIEDTQYF. The sequenced DNA: TGTGCCAGCAGAATGACTAGCGGGATCGAAGATACGCAGTATTTT.